These T cell receptor beta chains were read from a single sample in a study of cytomegalovirus exposure and HLA in healthy donors. Measured with immunoSEQ multiplex PCR; TCRdb has only the in-frame clones, and not every one. The data contain fewer than 150,000 clones, 75% to 90% of them seen just once; the ten biggest clones take up 6.7%. The sequenced material came from PBMCs. The receptors were sampled from a woman in her thirties in good health and CMV-seropositive. CDR3s include the opening cysteine and the closing phenylalanine or tryptophan. A D gene is named only where the DNA matches it firmly. Size is stated for part of the rows, as once, few or many counts, or as a class when the clone is expanded.

>once|TRBD1|TRBV6-1|TRBJ1-2
CASTLPGTGSDGYTF
TGTGCCAGCACCCTACCCGGGACAGGGAGTGATGGCTACACCTTC
>NA|NA|TRBV11-2|TRBJ1-2
CASSSLGLGYTF
TGTGCCAGCAGCTCTCTTGGGCTGGGCTACACCTTC
>NA|TRBD1|TRBV2|TRBJ1-5
CASTTGQLNQPQHF
TGTGCCAGCACCACGGGACAGCTCAATCAGCCCCAGCATTTT
>NA|TRBD1|TRBV15|TRBJ2-7
CATSPRQGGYEQYF
TGTGCCACCAGCCCGAGACAGGGGGGCTACGAGCAGTACTTC
>NA|NA|TRBV5-6|TRBJ1-1
CASSFAPTLRNTEAFF
TGTGCCAGCAGCTTCGCCCCGACTCTAAGGAACACTGAAGCTTTCTTT
>NA|TRBD2|TRBV2|TRBJ2-7
CASKEGLAELYEQYF
TGTGCCAGCAAAGAGGGGCTAGCGGAGCTCTACGAGCAGTACTTC
>NA|TRBD1|TRBV18|TRBJ2-3
CASSPRGTGRFPTDTQYF
TGTGCCAGCTCACCAAGAGGGACAGGGAGGTTCCCCACAGATACGCAGTATTTT
>NA|TRBD1|TRBV30|TRBJ2-7
CAWSFSTGGEQYF
TGTGCCTGGAGTTTTTCGACAGGGGGCGAGCAGTACTTC
>NA|TRBD2|TRBV29-1|TRBJ2-2
CSVVAGVTTGELFF
TGCAGCGTTGTAGCGGGAGTCACCACCGGGGAGCTGTTTTTT
>NA|NA|TRBV10-3|TRBJ1-2
CAISESAAGGYTF
TGTGCCATCAGTGAGTCTGCGGCTGGGGGCTACACCTTC
>NA|TRBD1|TRBV27|TRBJ1-4
CASRVGTGGEKLFF
TGTGCCAGCAGGGTAGGGACAGGGGGTGAAAAACTGTTTTTT
>NA|TRBD2|TRBV5-1|TRBJ2-1
CASSGSGGYNEQFF
TGCGCCAGCAGCGGATCGGGGGGCTACAATGAGCAGTTCTTC
>NA|NA|TRBV7-9|TRBJ1-2
CASLRAGTGGYGYTF
NA
>NA|TRBD1|TRBV9|TRBJ1-5
CASSAQGATEPQHF
TGTGCCAGCAGTGCCCAGGGGGCAACGGAGCCCCAGCATTTT
>NA|NA|TRBV28|TRBJ1-2
CASSLGGFYGYTF
TGTGCCAGCAGTTTGGGGGGATTCTATGGCTACACCTTC
>NA|NA|TRBV9|TRBJ1-2
CASSVTENYGYTF
TGTGCCAGCAGTGTGACAGAGAACTATGGCTACACCTTC
>few|NA|TRBV19|TRBJ1-2
CASRPLLGGAQGYTF
TGTGCCAGTAGACCTCTCCTAGGGGGGGCGCAGGGCTACACCTTC
>NA|NA|TRBV5-1|TRBJ2-5
CASSFFGGEETQYF
TGCGCCAGCAGCTTCTTCGGCGGAGAAGAGACCCAGTACTTC
>NA|TRBD1|TRBV5-4|TRBJ2-7
CASSLDPTGASYEQYF
TGTGCCAGCAGCTTGGACCCTACAGGGGCCTCATACGAGCAGTACTTC
>NA|TRBD2|TRBV2|TRBJ2-5
CASREGLAGGRETQYF
TGTGCCAGCAGGGAGGGACTAGCGGGGGGGAGGGAGACCCAGTACTTC